A single sample is the source of the 19 T cell receptor beta chains below, sequenced in a study of blood T cell repertoires in COVID-19. Only in-frame clones appear in the TCRdb table, and some are missing; sequencing was by immunoSEQ multiplex PCR. This table has 15,000 to 20,000 clones, about 85% appearing once. The sample was peripheral blood. These receptors were taken from a human donor in a cohort sampled during active COVID-19.

The V and J genes are TRBV11-2 and TRBJ1-1, with 10 nucleotides matching TRBD1. V was clipped by 0 bases and J by 4 bases; unmatched bases: 5. CDR1 and CDR2 from the germline V gene are SGHAT and FQNNGV. This CDR3 is 16 amino acids long. This CDR3 is CASSLDLRDRGTEAFF. The DNA of the CDR3 is TGTGCCAGCAGCTTAGACCTCCGGGACAGGGGCACTGAAGCTTTCTTT. Combining the CDR3 with reference TRBV11-2 and TRBJ1-1 gives the whole variable domain EAGVAQSPRYKIIEKRQSVAFWCNPISGHATLYWYQQILGQGPKLLIQFQNNGVVDDSQLPKDRFSAERLKGVDSTLKIQPAKLEDSAVYLCASSLDLRDRGTEAFFGQGTRLTVV.

The V gene is TRBV5-1, the J gene TRBJ1-2; the D gene is possibly TRBD1 (5 bases). Germline V gene sequence: CDR1 SGHRS, CDR2 YFSETQ. Between the trimmed V and J ends, which lost 5 bases and 2 bases, there was a span of 13 bases. The length of the CDR3 is 14 residues. The chain's CDR3 is CASRPHQGNYGYTF. For the CDR3, the DNA is TGCGCCAGCAGACCACATCAGGGAAACTATGGCTACACCTTC.

This clone was seen a few times. V is TRBV4-2 and J is TRBJ1-2; D is possibly TRBD1 (5 bases). V dropped 1 base and J dropped 8 bases, with 17 bases sitting between them. The CDR3 contains 15 residues. Germline V lookup: CDR1 LGHNA, CDR2 YNFKEQ. CDR3 residues: CASSQVGGGEVGYTF. The DNA for the CDR3 is TGTGCCAGCAGCCAAGTGGGGGGGGGTGAAGTGGGCTACACCTTC.

The chain carries TRBV19 and TRBJ1-5, with 9 bases aligning to TRBD1. Germline V gene lookup returns CDR1 LNHDA and CDR2 SQIVND (reference sequence). This CDR3 is built from 15 residues. V lost 8 bases, J lost 2 bases, and 7 bases stayed unmatched. CDR3 in amino acids: CASHPRTGGNQPQHF. In DNA, the CDR3 is TGTGCCAGTCACCCTCGGACAGGGGGCAATCAGCCCCAGCATTTT.

The chain employs TRBV5-4 and TRBJ2-3; 7 bases are shared with TRBD2. J was trimmed by 6 bases and V by 4 bases; bases with no gene match: 14. This CDR3 spans 16 amino acids. Germline V lookup: CDR1 SGHNT, CDR2 YYREEE (reference sequence). The CDR3 DNA reads TGTGCCAGCAGCCCTGGCCGTACCGGGACTACGGATACGCAGTATTTT. Translation: CASSPGRTGTTDTQYF.

The chain combines TRBV18 with TRBJ2-1, with TRBD2 matching over 7 bases. V lost 0 bases to trimming and J lost 4 bases; unmatched junction nucleotides: 6. The length of the CDR3 is 16 residues. Germline V gene lookup returns CDR1 KGHSH and CDR2 LQKENI. The CDR3 region is CASSPPSGAAYNEQFF. DNA for the CDR3: TGTGCCAGCTCACCACCGAGCGGGGCAGCATACAATGAGCAGTTCTTC.

V gene TRBV2 combines with J gene TRBJ1-4; unclear D gene. This CDR3 spans 15 amino acids. Trimming removed 2 bases at V and 7 bases at J, with 14 bases between. Germline V gene sequence: CDR1 SNHLY, CDR2 FYNNEI. In DNA, the CDR3 is TGTGCCAGCAGTGAAACGGGGATATTAGGTGAAAAACTGTTTTTT. This encodes CASSETGILGEKLFF.

This chain links TRBV2 with TRBJ2-5; D is perhaps TRBD2 (5 bases). Germline-derived CDR1 and CDR2 are SNHLY and FYNNEI. The V gene lost 5 bases and the J gene lost 4 bases, with 11 bases spanning the gap. CDR3 length: 13 amino acids. The CDR3 DNA follows: TGTGCCAGCAGTACGGGGAGAAGAGAGACCCAGTACTTC. Protein: CASSTGRRETQYF.

This clone has only one observation. This chain links TRBV4-2 with TRBJ2-3, with 8 bases matching TRBD2. The CDR3 is made up of 16 amino acids. The germline CDR1 and CDR2 sequences are LGHNA and YNFKEQ. Germline trimming cut 3 bases from V and 8 bases from J; bases unmatched to any gene: 13. The CDR3 spells CASSQRGSGVLATQYF. The CDR3 bases are TGTGCCAGCAGCCAGCGGGGTAGCGGGGTTCTGGCTACGCAGTATTTT.

The chain recombines TRBV20-1 with TRBJ1-5; no definite D call. CDR3 length: 15 residues. The germline V gene has CDR1 DFQATT and CDR2 SNEGSKA (reference sequence). V was clipped by 3 bases and J by 0 bases, with 12 bases between them. The CDR3 nucleotides read TGCAGTGCTAGTGGCAGTACCCTTAGCAATCAGCCCCAGCATTTT. Protein: CSASGSTLSNQPQHF.

The chain has TRBV7-2 and TRBJ2-5; unclear D gene. The length of the CDR3 is 13 residues. V lost 5 bases and J lost 4, with 11 bases in between. Germline V gives CDR1 SGHTA, CDR2 FQGNSA. The CDR3, as DNA: TGTGCCAGCAGCCCATCCCTAGGAGAGACCCAGTACTTC. It is translated as CASSPSLGETQYF.

The genes are TRBV18 and TRBJ1-1; 9 bases line up with TRBD1. Germline CDR1 and CDR2: KGHSH and LQKENI. With 3 bases clipped from V and 1 base from J, the junction kept 0 bases outside the gene matches. The CDR3 runs 14 residues. The CDR3 DNA reads as TGTGCCAGCTCACCGGGACAGGGGAACACTGAAGCTTTCTTT. This sequence encodes CASSPGQGNTEAFF.

The chain couples TRBV7-9 to TRBJ2-7; 7 bases fit TRBD1. Germline V gene data show CDR1 as SEHNR and CDR2 as FQNEAQ (reference sequence). J lost 0 bases, V lost 2 bases, and 4 bases had no gene match. The CDR3 length is 15 residues. The chain's CDR3 is CASSLIGGRSYEQYF. The DNA for the CDR3 is TGTGCCAGCAGCTTAATAGGGGGCCGCTCCTACGAGCAGTACTTC.

Only a few counts were recorded for this clone. The chain has TRBV5-1 and TRBJ2-7, with a possible D match to TRBD2 (5 bases). The CDR3 runs to 15 residues. Trimming took off 4 bases at V and 0 bases at J, with 14 bases between the two ends. Germline V gene data show CDR1 as SGHRS and CDR2 as YFSETQ. The CDR3 sequence: CASSLLGLSSYEQYF. Written as DNA, the CDR3 is TGCGCCAGCAGCCTGTTAGGACTGAGCTCCTACGAGCAGTACTTC.

The chain joins TRBV6-1 to TRBJ2-1; 8 bases align to TRBD2. Germline CDR1 MNHNS, CDR2 SASEGT. Trimming took 3 bases from V and 6 from J; bases not matched to a gene: 16. This CDR3 spans 18 amino acids. The CDR3 region has the DNA TGTGCCAGCAGTGAGCTCCTCGGGGGGGGTACAGCGAGCAATGAGCAGTTCTTC. This codes for CASSELLGGGTASNEQFF.

The chain couples TRBV7-2 to TRBJ2-1, with D perhaps TRBD1 (8 bases). With 5 bases removed from V and 11 bases from J, the gap between germline ends came to 22 bases. CDR3 length: 15 residues. Germline CDR1 is SGHTA and CDR2 is FQGNSA. DNA of the CDR3: TGTGCCAGCAGCCCGACACAGGGGGGGGTCGGGAAGCAGTTCTTC. Translation: CASSPTQGGVGKQFF.

V gene TRBV15 combines with J gene TRBJ2-3, with D possibly TRBD2 on 6 matching bases. Germline V gene lookup returns CDR1 LNHNV and CDR2 YYDKDF (reference sequence). CDR3 size: 17 residues. V was cut by 1 base and J by 1 base, with 15 bases left in between. CDR3 DNA sequence: TGTGCCACCAGCAGAGCAAAGTTCGGGGGACGCACAGATACGCAGTATTTT. It codes for CATSRAKFGGRTDTQYF.

For the CDR3, the DNA is TGTGCCAGCAGTCCCTTAGTTGGAGAGACCCAGTACTTC. Its protein product is CASSPLVGETQYF. The rearrangement uses TRBV2 and TRBJ2-5; D is undetermined. From germline, CDR1 is SNHLY and CDR2 FYNNEI. The V end was cut by 5 bases, the J end by 4 bases, with 11 bases between. CDR3 size: 13 residues.

This chain links TRBV11-2 with TRBJ2-7; D may be TRBD2 (7 bases). Trimming took 1 base from V and 2 from J, leaving 12 bases between them. Germline-derived CDR1 and CDR2 are SGHAT and FQNNGV. This CDR3 region has 15 residues. CDR3: CASSLGWGGPYEQYF. Written as DNA, the CDR3 is TGTGCCAGCAGCTTAGGGTGGGGGGGCCCCTACGAGCAGTACTTC.